This entry lists 16 T cell receptor beta chains sequenced from one sample in a study of T cell repertoires in cytomegalovirus infection. No antigen has been assigned to these receptors. TCRdb reprocessed the reads with MiXCR, giving one entry per CDR3 protein. The sample has 70,000 to 85,000 distinct CDR3 sequences; approximately 42% are singletons. The sequencing here drew on CD8+ T cells from cultured PBMCs, taken from culture after CMV antigen stimulation. All receptors derive from a human donor in good health (CMV status not recorded). Some clones in this sample may be carry-over from other donors' samples.

This clonotype was observed a handful of times. This chain uses TRBV7-8 with TRBJ1-2, with a tentative D call TRBD1 (5 bases). The CDR3 runs 14 residues. Trimming removed 2 bases from V and 8 bases from J, with 15 bases in between. Germline assignment: CDR1 SGHVS and CDR2 FQNEAQ. The DNA for the CDR3 is TGTGCCAGCAGCTTAAATCCCGGGGGGACGGGCTACACCTTC. This gives the protein CASSLNPGGTGYTF.

The chain employs TRBV7-2 and TRBJ2-2, with no clear D. V was shortened by 1 base and J by 5 bases, with 17 bases between the two germline ends. CDR3 length equals 17 residues. Germline lookup yields CDR1 SGHTA and CDR2 FQGNSA. This CDR3 is CASSLVQWTPMTGELFF. The CDR3 DNA reads TGTGCCAGCAGCTTAGTTCAATGGACCCCGATGACCGGGGAGCTGTTTTTT.

This clonotype was seen more than once but under ten times. V gene TRBV7-2 combines with J gene TRBJ1-1, with D maybe TRBD1 (6 bases). The CDR3 sequence is 13 residues long. The germline V and J ends were trimmed by 4 bases and 10 bases, with 16 bases remaining between them. The germline CDR1 and CDR2 sequences are SGHTA and FQGNSA. The CDR3 loop reads CASSSGAGAGAFF. The CDR3 DNA reads TGTGCCAGCAGCTCAGGGGCCGGGGCCGGAGCTTTCTTT.

This clonotype came up once. A much larger clone differs from this one at a single base, so this may be a read error. V and J are TRBV7-2 and TRBJ1-5, with 11 bases identical to TRBD1. Germline CDR1 is SGHTA and CDR2 is FQGNSA. The CDR3 contains 19 residues. With V trimmed by 1 base and J by 2 bases, 10 bases remained unmatched. CDR3 sequence: CASSLGGEAGQGGNQPQHF. In nucleotides, the CDR3 is TGTGCCAGCAGCTTAGGAGGGGAGGCGGGACAGGGGGGCAATCAGCCCCAGCATTTT.

This clonotype came up once. The chain is built from TRBV2 and TRBJ2-1, with a possible D match to TRBD2 (5 bases). Trimming stripped 4 bases from V and 0 bases from J, with 16 bases between. Germline V gives CDR1 SNHLY, CDR2 FYNNEI. The CDR3 sequence is 17 residues long. CDR3 DNA: TGTGCCAGCAGTGCGGAGGAGTCCCCAAGCTCCTACAATGAGCAGTTCTTC. This translates into CASSAEESPSSYNEQFF.

The V and J genes are TRBV11-2 and TRBJ2-5; 11 nucleotides match TRBD2. The CDR3 covers 20 residues. Looked up from germline, CDR1 is SGHAT and CDR2 is FQNNGV. Unmatched junction bases numbered 17, after V lost 4 bases and J lost 1 base. The CDR3 DNA reads as TGTGCCAGCAGCTCCCGGGGTAGCGGGGGGGTGTATTGGGGCCAAGAGACCCAGTACTTC. Translation gives CASSSRGSGGVYWGQETQYF.

The chain combines TRBV7-3 with TRBJ2-1, with 9 bases that match TRBD1. J was trimmed by 7 bases and V by 4 bases; bases with no gene match: 11. The CDR3 sequence is 16 residues long. In germline, CDR1 is SGHTA, CDR2 FQGTGA. CDR3 sequence reads: CASSSRLQGALNEQFF. CDR3 nucleotides: TGTGCCAGCAGCTCCCGGTTACAGGGGGCCTTGAATGAGCAGTTCTTC.

In its sample, this clonotype was seen a few times. The V and J genes are TRBV7-9 and TRBJ1-2; D ambiguous. In germline, CDR1 is SEHNR, CDR2 FQNEAQ (reference sequence). V was cut by 1 base and J by 0 bases, with 15 bases left in between. The CDR3 runs 17 residues. The CDR3 is CASSLVGSGRTNYGYTF. Written as DNA, the CDR3 is TGTGCCAGCAGCTTAGTTGGCAGCGGTAGAACTAACTATGGCTACACCTTC.

This chain connects TRBV2 to TRBJ2-5; 9 bases agree with TRBD1. The germline gives CDR1 SNHLY, CDR2 FYNNEI. V trimming: 6 bases; J trimming: 2 bases; junction bases outside the gene matches: 4. CDR3 length: 14 residues. The CDR3 coding sequence is TGTGCCAGCAGACCGACAGGGGGACAAGAGACCCAGTACTTC. Encoded protein: CASRPTGGQETQYF.

The chain carries TRBV6-1 and TRBJ1-5; 11 bases map to TRBD1. This CDR3 is built from 16 residues. Germline-derived CDR1 and CDR2 are MNHNS and SASEGT. V lost 5 bases, J lost 6 bases, and 9 bases stayed unmatched. The CDR3 bases are TGTGCCAGCAGTCCGCGGACAGGGGGCGAGGTTCAGCCCCAGCATTTT. Translation: CASSPRTGGEVQPQHF.

The genes are TRBV7-6 and TRBJ2-2, with 10 bases aligning to TRBD2. Germline V gives CDR1 SGHVS, CDR2 FNYEAQ. The CDR3 sequence is 15 residues long. V lost 1 base, J lost 5 bases, and 1 base stayed unmatched. The CDR3 reads CASSLVAGGTGELFF. CDR3 coding DNA: TGTGCCAGCAGCTTAGTAGCGGGGGGAACCGGGGAGCTGTTTTTT.

The chain uses TRBV5-1 and TRBJ2-7; D remains ambiguous. Trimming pared 0 bases from V and 1 base from J, leaving 5 bases between. This CDR3 region has 13 residues. Germline V gene sequence: CDR1 SGHRS, CDR2 YFSETQ. Written as DNA, the CDR3 is TGCGCCAGCAGCTTGGAGTGGTCCTACGAGCAGTACTTC. Translation: CASSLEWSYEQYF.

The table lists this clonotype with a few counts. The genes are TRBV28 and TRBJ2-1, with 9 nucleotides matching TRBD1. Germline CDR1 is MDHEN and CDR2 is SYDVKM. Unmatched junction bases numbered 5, after V lost 5 bases and J lost 3 bases. This CDR3 comprises 15 residues. CDR3 DNA: TGTGCCAGCAGTGTAGGACAGGGGCACTACAATGAGCAGTTCTTC. Encoded protein: CASSVGQGHYNEQFF.

There are a few counts of this clonotype. Here the CDR3 reads CASSAGGWHTEAFF. DNA of the CDR3: TGTGCCAGCAGTGCAGGGGGGTGGCACACTGAAGCTTTCTTT. The chain links TRBV6-1 to TRBJ1-1; 7 nucleotides align to TRBD1. This CDR3 has 14 amino acids. The trim removed 4 bases at V and 3 bases at J, leaving 5 bases unmatched. CDR1 and CDR2 (germline): MNHNS, SASEGT.

This clonotype was seen a handful of times. The rearrangement uses TRBV7-4 and TRBJ2-7; D gene ambiguous. The CDR3 covers 12 residues. Trimming took off 1 base at V and 6 bases at J, with 7 bases between the two ends. The germline V gene has CDR1 SGHVT and CDR2 SQSDAQ. The chain's CDR3 is CASSLVASEQYF. CDR3 bases: TGTGCCAGCAGCTTAGTGGCCTCCGAGCAGTACTTC.

This clonotype was counted only a few times. This chain connects TRBV7-6 to TRBJ2-1, with D possibly matching TRBD1 (8 bases). Germline CDR1 is SGHVS and CDR2 is FNYEAQ. V gave up 4 bases and J gave up 12 bases, with 19 bases separating them. This CDR3 comprises 14 residues. Here the CDR3 DNA reads TGTGCCAGCAGCTGGGGAGGGACAGGAATGAGGCAGTTCTTC. Translating it yields CASSWGGTGMRQFF.